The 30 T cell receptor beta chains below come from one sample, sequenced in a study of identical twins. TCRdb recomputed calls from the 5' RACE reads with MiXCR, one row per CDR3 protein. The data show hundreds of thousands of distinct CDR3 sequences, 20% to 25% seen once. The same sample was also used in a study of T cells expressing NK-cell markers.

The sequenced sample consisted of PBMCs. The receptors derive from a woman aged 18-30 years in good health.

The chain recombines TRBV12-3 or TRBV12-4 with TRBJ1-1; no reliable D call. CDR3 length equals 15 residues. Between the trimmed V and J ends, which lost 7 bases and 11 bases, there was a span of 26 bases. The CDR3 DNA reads TGTGCCAGCACCCTACACGTGAAGAAGATAAGAGGGGCTTTCTTT. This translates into CASTLHVKKIRGAFF.

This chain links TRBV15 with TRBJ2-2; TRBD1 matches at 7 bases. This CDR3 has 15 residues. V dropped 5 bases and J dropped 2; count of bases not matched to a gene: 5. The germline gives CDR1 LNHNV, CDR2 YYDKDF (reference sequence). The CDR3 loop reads CATSPRGHNTGELFF. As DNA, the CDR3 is TGTGCCACCAGCCCTAGGGGGCATAACACCGGGGAGCTGTTTTTT.

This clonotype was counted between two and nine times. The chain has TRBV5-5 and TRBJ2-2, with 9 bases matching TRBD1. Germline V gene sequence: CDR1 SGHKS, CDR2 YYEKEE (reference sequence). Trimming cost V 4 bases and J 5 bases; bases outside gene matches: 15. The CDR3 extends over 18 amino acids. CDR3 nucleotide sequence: TGTGCCAGCAGCGGGAGACCGGGACAGGGTGCTATGACCGGGGAGCTGTTTTTT. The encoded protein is CASSGRPGQGAMTGELFF.

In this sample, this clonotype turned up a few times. The CDR3 coding sequence is TGCAGTGCTTGGGACTGGGACCACAATGAGCAGTTCTTC. Translation: CSAWDWDHNEQFF. The chain couples TRBV20-1 to TRBJ2-1, with a possible D match to TRBD2 (6 bases). The V end was cut by 5 bases, the J end by 5 bases, with 13 bases between. The CDR3 length is 13 residues. Germline CDR1 reads DFQATT; CDR2 reads SNEGSKA (reference sequence).

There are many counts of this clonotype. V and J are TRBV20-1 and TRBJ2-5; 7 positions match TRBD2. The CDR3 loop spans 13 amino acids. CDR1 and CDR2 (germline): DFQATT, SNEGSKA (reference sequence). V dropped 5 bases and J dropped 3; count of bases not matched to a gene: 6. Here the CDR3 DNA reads TGCAGTGCTGGGCGGGGGACTGAAGAGACCCAGTACTTC. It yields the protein CSAGRGTEETQYF.

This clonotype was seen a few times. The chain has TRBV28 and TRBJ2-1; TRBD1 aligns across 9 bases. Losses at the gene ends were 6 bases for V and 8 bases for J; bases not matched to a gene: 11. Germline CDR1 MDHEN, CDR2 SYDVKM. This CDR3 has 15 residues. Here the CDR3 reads CASSYPGQGIDEQFF. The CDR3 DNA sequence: TGTGCCAGCAGCTACCCGGGACAGGGTATCGATGAGCAGTTCTTC.

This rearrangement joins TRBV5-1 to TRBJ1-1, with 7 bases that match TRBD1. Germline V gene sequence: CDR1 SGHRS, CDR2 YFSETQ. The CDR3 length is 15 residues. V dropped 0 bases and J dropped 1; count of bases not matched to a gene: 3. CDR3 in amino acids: CASSLADRRNTEAFF. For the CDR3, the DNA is TGCGCCAGCAGCTTGGCGGACAGGCGGAACACTGAAGCTTTCTTT.

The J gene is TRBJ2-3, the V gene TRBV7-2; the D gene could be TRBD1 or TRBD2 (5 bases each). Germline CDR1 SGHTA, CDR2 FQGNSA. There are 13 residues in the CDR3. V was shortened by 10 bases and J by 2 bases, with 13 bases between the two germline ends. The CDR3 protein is CAIGAENTDTQYF. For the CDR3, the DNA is TGTGCCATCGGGGCGGAGAACACAGATACGCAGTATTTT.

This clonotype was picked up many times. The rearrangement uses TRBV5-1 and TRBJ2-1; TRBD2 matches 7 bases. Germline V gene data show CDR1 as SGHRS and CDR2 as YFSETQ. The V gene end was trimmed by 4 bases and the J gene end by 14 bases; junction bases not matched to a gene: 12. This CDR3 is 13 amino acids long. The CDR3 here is CASSASGETREFF. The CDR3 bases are TGCGCCAGCAGCGCTAGCGGCGAAACCCGGGAGTTCTTC.

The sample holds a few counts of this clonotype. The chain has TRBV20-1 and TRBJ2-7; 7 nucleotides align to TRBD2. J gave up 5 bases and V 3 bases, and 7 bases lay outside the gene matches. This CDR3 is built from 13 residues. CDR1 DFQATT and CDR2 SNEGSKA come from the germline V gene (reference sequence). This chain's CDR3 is CSARLSGKNEQYF. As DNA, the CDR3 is TGCAGTGCTAGGCTCAGCGGGAAGAACGAGCAGTACTTC.

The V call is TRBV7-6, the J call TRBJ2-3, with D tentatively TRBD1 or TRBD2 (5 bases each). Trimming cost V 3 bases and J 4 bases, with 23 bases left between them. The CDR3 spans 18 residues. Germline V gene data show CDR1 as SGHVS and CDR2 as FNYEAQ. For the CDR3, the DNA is TGTGCCAGCAGCTTTTTCCCTCGGGGCAGGGCAATGGCAGATACGCAGTATTTT. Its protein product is CASSFFPRGRAMADTQYF.

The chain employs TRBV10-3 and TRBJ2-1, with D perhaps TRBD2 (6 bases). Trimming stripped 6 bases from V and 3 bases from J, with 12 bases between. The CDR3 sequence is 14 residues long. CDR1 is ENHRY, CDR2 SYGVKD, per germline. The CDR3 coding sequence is TGTGCCATCAGATACTCGGGAGACTACAATGAGCAGTTCTTC. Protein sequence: CAIRYSGDYNEQFF.

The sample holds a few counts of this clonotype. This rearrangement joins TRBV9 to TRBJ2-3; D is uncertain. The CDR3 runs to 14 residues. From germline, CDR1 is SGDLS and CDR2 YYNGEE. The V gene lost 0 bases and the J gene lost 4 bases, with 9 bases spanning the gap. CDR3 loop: CASSVDHRSDTQYF. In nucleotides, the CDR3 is TGTGCCAGCAGCGTAGATCACCGCTCAGATACGCAGTATTTT.

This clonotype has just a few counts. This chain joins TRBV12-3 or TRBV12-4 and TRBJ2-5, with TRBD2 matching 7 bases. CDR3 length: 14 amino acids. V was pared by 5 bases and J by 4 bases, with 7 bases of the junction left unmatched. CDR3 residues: CASSRMRGIETQYF. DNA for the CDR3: TGTGCCAGCAGTCGCATGCGGGGGATAGAGACCCAGTACTTC.

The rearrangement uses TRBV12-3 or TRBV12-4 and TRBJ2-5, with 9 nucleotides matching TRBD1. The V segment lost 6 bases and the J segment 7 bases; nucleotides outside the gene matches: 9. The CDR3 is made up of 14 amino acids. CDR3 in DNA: TGTGCCAGCAGAAGGGGACAGGGCGGTCTGACCCAGTACTTC. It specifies CASRRGQGGLTQYF.

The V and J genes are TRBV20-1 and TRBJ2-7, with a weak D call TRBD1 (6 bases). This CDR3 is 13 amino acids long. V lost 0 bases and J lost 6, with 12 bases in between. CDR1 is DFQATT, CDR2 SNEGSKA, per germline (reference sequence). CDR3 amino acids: CSARDLVGGEQYF. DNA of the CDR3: TGCAGTGCTAGAGATCTGGTAGGGGGCGAGCAGTACTTC.

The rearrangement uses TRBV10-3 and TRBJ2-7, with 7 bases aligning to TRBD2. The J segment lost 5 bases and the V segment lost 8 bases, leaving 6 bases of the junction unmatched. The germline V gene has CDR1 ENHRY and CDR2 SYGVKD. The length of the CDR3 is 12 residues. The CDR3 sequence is CAIAPGGHEQYF. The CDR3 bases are TGTGCCATCGCGCCGGGAGGCCACGAGCAGTACTTC.

CDR3 bases: TGTGCCAGCAGTATGGACGGGGGATCGAACACTGAAGCTTTCTTT. It translates to CASSMDGGSNTEAFF. This chain links TRBV7-6 with TRBJ1-1, with D perhaps matching TRBD1 (5 bases). This CDR3 has 15 residues. V was pared by 6 bases and J by 1 base, with 15 bases between. Per the germline V gene, CDR1 is SGHVS and CDR2 is FNYEAQ.

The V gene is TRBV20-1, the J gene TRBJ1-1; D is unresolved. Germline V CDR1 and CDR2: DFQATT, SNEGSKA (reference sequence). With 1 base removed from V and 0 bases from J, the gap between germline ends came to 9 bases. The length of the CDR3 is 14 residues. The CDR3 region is CSARGHPMNTEAFF. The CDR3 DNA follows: TGCAGTGCTAGAGGGCACCCAATGAACACTGAAGCTTTCTTT.

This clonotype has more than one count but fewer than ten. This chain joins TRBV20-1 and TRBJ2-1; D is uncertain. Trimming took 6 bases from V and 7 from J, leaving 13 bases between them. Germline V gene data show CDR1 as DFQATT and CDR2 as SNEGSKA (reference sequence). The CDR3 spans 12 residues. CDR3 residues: CSAAGLGNEQFF. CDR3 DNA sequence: TGCAGTGCCGCAGGCCTGGGTAATGAGCAGTTCTTC.

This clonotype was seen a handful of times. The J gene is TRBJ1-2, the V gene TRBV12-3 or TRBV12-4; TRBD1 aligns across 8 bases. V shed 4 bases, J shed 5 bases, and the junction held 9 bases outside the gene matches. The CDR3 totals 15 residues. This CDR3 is CASSWGTGGSYGYTF. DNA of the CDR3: TGTGCCAGCAGTTGGGGTACAGGGGGTAGTTATGGCTACACCTTC.

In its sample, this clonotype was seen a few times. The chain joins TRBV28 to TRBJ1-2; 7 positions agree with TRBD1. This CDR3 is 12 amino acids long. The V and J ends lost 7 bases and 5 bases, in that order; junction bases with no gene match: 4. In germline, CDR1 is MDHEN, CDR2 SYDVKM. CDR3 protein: CASITGEYGYTF. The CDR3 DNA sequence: TGTGCCAGCATCACAGGGGAGTATGGCTACACCTTC.

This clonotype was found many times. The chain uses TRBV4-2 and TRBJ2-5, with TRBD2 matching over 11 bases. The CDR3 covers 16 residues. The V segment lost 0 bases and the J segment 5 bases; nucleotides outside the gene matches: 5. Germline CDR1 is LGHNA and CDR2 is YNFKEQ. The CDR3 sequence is CASSQDQASGGETQYF. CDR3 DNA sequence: TGTGCCAGCAGCCAAGATCAGGCTAGCGGGGGGGAGACCCAGTACTTC.

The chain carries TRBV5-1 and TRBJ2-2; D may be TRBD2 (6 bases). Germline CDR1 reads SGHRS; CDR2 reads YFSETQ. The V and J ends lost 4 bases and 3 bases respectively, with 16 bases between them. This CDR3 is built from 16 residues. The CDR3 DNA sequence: TGCGCCAGCAGCAGGAGGCGGGGTGAAGACACCGGGGAGCTGTTTTTT. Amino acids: CASSRRRGEDTGELFF. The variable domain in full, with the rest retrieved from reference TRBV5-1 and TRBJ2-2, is KAGVTQTPRYLIKTRGQQVTLSCSPISGHRSVSWYQQTPGQGLQFLFEYFSETQRNKGNFPGRFSGRQFSNSRSEMNVSTLELGDSALYLCASSRRRGEDTGELFFGEGSRLTVL.

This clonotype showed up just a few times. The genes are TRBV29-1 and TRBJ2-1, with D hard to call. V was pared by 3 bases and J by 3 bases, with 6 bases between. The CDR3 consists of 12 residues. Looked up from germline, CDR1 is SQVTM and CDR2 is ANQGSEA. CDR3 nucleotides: TGCAGCGTTGATGCAGTCTACAATGAGCAGTTCTTC. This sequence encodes CSVDAVYNEQFF.

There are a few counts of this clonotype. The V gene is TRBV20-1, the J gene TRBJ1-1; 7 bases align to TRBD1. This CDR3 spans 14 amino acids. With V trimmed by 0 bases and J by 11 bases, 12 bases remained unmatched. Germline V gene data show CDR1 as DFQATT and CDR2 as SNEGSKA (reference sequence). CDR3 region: CSARESSGTAGAFF. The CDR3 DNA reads TGCAGTGCTAGAGAATCTTCGGGGACAGCGGGGGCTTTCTTT.

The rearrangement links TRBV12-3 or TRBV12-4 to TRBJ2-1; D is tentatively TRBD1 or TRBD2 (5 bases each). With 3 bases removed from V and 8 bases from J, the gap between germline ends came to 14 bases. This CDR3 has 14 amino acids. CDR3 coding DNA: TGTGCCAGCAGTTTGAGGGGTGGTGGGGATGAGCAGTTCTTC. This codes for CASSLRGGGDEQFF.

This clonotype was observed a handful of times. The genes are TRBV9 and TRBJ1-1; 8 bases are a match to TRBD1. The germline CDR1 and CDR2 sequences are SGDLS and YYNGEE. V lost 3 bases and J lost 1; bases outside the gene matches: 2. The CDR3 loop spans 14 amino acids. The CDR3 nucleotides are TGTGCCAGCAGCGGGGGACAGGAGAACACTGAAGCTTTCTTT. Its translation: CASSGGQENTEAFF.

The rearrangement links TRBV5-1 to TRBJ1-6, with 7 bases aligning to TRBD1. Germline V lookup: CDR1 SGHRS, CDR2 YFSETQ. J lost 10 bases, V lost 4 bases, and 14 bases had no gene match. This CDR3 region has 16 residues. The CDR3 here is CASSPTSGGSISPLHF. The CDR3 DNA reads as TGCGCCAGCAGCCCCACTTCAGGGGGGAGTATATCACCCCTCCACTTT.

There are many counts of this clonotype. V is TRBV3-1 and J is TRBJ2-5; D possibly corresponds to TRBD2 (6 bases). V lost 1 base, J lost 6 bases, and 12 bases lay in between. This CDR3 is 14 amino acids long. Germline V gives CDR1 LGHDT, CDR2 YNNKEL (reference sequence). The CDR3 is CASSQGRGGKTQYF. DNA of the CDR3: TGTGCCAGCAGCCAAGGCCGGGGAGGAAAGACCCAGTACTTC.